This T cell receptor beta chain is from a study of blood T cell repertoires in COVID-19. The data were produced by immunoSEQ multiplex PCR, yet TCRdb's version contains in-frame clones alone and is incomplete. The table shows about 140,000 clones, with around nine tenths occurring only once. The CDR3 loop spans 12 amino acids. From germline, CDR1 is KGHSH and CDR2 LQKENI. V gave up 3 bases and J gave up 8 bases, with 10 bases separating them. The rearrangement joins TRBV18 to TRBJ1-2; D is unresolved. The source is a woman in her 40s with acute or convalescent COVID-19. Material for sequencing was peripheral blood. CDR3 sequence (DNA): TGTGCCAGCTCACCCGGAGGAGGGGGCTACACCTTC. Protein product: CASSPGGGGYTF.